These 30 T cell receptor beta chains came from one sample sequenced in a study of T-cell reconstitution after alpha-beta-depleted transplantation in children. Unique molecular identifiers were incorporated during preparation of the TCRbeta library. From the PCR reads, TCRdb called clonotypes with MiXCR, one entry per CDR3 protein. This sample has roughly 400,000 distinct CDR3 sequences, with approximately 20% found just once. The sequences come from PBMCs from the stem cell graft donor, collected from the stem cell graft. Receptor source: a human donor who donated a stem cell graft to a child with acute myeloid leukemia.

CDR3: CASSRDRGQPQHF. CDR3 DNA sequence: TGTGCCAGCTCACGCGACAGGGGTCAGCCCCAGCATTTT. V is TRBV18 and J is TRBJ1-5; TRBD1 matches 8 bases. The CDR3 spans 13 residues. Germline-derived CDR1 and CDR2 are KGHSH and LQKENI. The V and J ends lost 4 bases and 6 bases, in that order; junction bases with no gene match: 2.

There are a few counts of this clonotype. This rearrangement joins TRBV7-2 to TRBJ2-2; D gene ambiguous. The V gene lost 5 bases and the J gene lost 3 bases, with 7 bases spanning the gap. CDR3 length: 13 residues. The V gene's germline CDR1 is SGHTA and CDR2 FQGNSA. The DNA for the CDR3 is TGTGCCAGCAGCACCCGGGACACCGGGGAGCTGTTTTTT. Its translation: CASSTRDTGELFF.

The V gene is TRBV10-3, the J gene TRBJ2-2; D tentatively reads TRBD1 or TRBD2 (5 bases each). Trimming stripped 0 bases from V and 6 bases from J, with 8 bases between. CDR3 length equals 14 residues. The germline CDR1 and CDR2 sequences are ENHRY and SYGVKD. The CDR3 loop reads CAISESTGPGELFF. In DNA form, the CDR3 reads TGTGCCATCAGTGAGTCTACGGGACCCGGGGAGCTGTTTTTT.

This clonotype occurred a few times. This rearrangement joins TRBV29-1 to TRBJ2-7, with D tentatively TRBD1 (11 bases). V dropped 7 bases and J dropped 3 bases, with 28 bases sitting between them. The CDR3 has 17 amino acids. In germline, CDR1 is SQVTM, CDR2 ANQGSEA. CDR3 coding DNA: TGCAGCGCTCGGACAGGGGGCGCACTAGCGGGGATCTACGAGCAGTACTTC. Amino acids: CSARTGGALAGIYEQYF.

The chain uses TRBV20-1 and TRBJ2-5, with D hard to call. Between the trimmed V and J ends, which lost 2 bases and 5 bases, there was a span of 12 bases. Germline-derived CDR1 and CDR2 are DFQATT and SNEGSKA (reference sequence). The CDR3 is 13 amino acids. CDR3 coding DNA: TGCAGTGCTAGACCGGATGCCCGCGAGACCCAGTACTTC. This sequence encodes CSARPDARETQYF.

This chain links TRBV4-2 with TRBJ2-5, with D possibly TRBD1 on 6 matching bases. V lost 1 base, J lost 5 bases, and 14 bases lay in between. Germline CDR1 and CDR2: LGHNA and YNFKEQ. CDR3 length: 15 residues. CDR3 loop: CASSQGGRFGETQYF. The CDR3, as DNA: TGTGCCAGCAGCCAAGGGGGGCGATTCGGGGAGACCCAGTACTTC.

This clonotype was seen a few times. The rearrangement uses TRBV11-2 and TRBJ2-1, with D possibly being TRBD2 (6 bases). CDR1 is SGHAT and CDR2 is FQNNGV in the germline V gene. The CDR3 length is 15 residues. V was cut by 3 bases and J by 7 bases, with 16 bases left in between. Written as DNA, the CDR3 is TGTGCCAGCAGCTTCCCCCAGGGCGGGAAGAATGAGCAGTTCTTC. Protein sequence: CASSFPQGGKNEQFF.

This clonotype occurred a few times. The CDR3 region has the DNA TGTGCCACCAGCAGGTCCGAGGGACTAGCGGGCGTTTACGAGCAGTACTTC. The encoded protein is CATSRSEGLAGVYEQYF. V gene TRBV15 combines with J gene TRBJ2-7; 12 nucleotides agree with TRBD2. V lost 3 bases and J lost 4; bases outside the gene matches: 10. This CDR3 is 17 amino acids long. Germline lookup yields CDR1 LNHNV and CDR2 YYDKDF (reference sequence).

This clonotype was detected many times. The rearrangement uses TRBV15 and TRBJ2-2; 10 bases are shared with TRBD2. This CDR3 contains 17 residues. Trimming removed 6 bases from V and 2 bases from J; junction bases left unmatched: 9. Germline V gene data show CDR1 as LNHNV and CDR2 as YYDKDF (reference sequence). CDR3 loop: CATSDTGTSANTGELFF. In DNA, the CDR3 is TGTGCCACCAGTGATACCGGGACTAGCGCTAACACCGGGGAGCTGTTTTTT.

In its sample, this clonotype was seen many times. This chain connects TRBV6-4 to TRBJ2-1, with D maybe TRBD2 (5 bases). Trimming pared 2 bases from V and 0 bases from J, leaving 8 bases between. This CDR3 has 15 residues. CDR1 is MRHNA, CDR2 SNTAGT, per germline. The CDR3 region has the DNA TGTGCCAGCAGTGACAGGGCGGGCTCCTACAATGAGCAGTTCTTC. As protein: CASSDRAGSYNEQFF.

This clonotype was picked up many times. V gene TRBV29-1 combines with J gene TRBJ1-1, with 9 bases that match TRBD1. CDR3 length equals 13 residues. Trimming took 7 bases from V and 5 from J; bases not matched to a gene: 8. Germline V lookup: CDR1 SQVTM, CDR2 ANQGSEA. The CDR3 DNA reads as TGCAGCGCCAAATACAGGGGGCGGACTGAAGCTTTCTTT. This translates into CSAKYRGRTEAFF.

The CDR3 DNA is TGTGCCAGCAAGACACCAGGGGGCTTCTGGTCCCGGCATGGGAGGAACACCATATATTTT. It specifies CASKTPGGFWSRHGRNTIYF. The genes are TRBV12-3 or TRBV12-4 and TRBJ1-3, with 8 bases fitting TRBD1. J gave up 7 bases and V 7 bases, and 27 bases lay outside the gene matches. This CDR3 contains 20 residues.

This clonotype was counted between two and nine times. The J gene is TRBJ2-7, the V gene TRBV4-1, with 9 bases fitting TRBD1. The germline gives CDR1 MGHRA, CDR2 YSYEKL. The V gene end was trimmed by 2 bases and the J gene end by 3 bases; junction bases not matched to a gene: 11. CDR3 length: 17 amino acids. CDR3 residues: CASSQPTLGQGSYEQYF. In nucleotides, the CDR3 is TGCGCCAGCAGCCAACCGACCTTAGGACAGGGGAGCTACGAGCAGTACTTC.

The chain recombines TRBV12-3 or TRBV12-4 with TRBJ1-2; 7 bases line up with TRBD1. After removal of 10 bases from V and 2 bases from J, the junction contained 10 bases not matched to a gene. There are 14 residues in the CDR3. CDR3 coding DNA: TGTGCCACCGATCCGAGGGGGCGGAACTATGGCTACACCTTC. Its translation is CATDPRGRNYGYTF.

A few counts support this clonotype. The chain joins TRBV20-1 to TRBJ1-3, with TRBD1 as a possible D gene (5 bases). V was trimmed by 7 bases and J by 2 bases, leaving 15 bases between them. This CDR3 has 14 residues. Germline assignment: CDR1 DFQATT and CDR2 SNEGSKA (reference sequence). The CDR3 sequence is CSVSKGSTGNTIYF. The CDR3 DNA sequence: TGCAGTGTCTCTAAGGGGTCAACTGGAAACACCATATATTTT.

The V gene is TRBV2, the J gene TRBJ2-5; D is unresolved. The ends were cut back, 6 bases at V and 4 bases at J, with 15 bases in the middle. From germline, CDR1 is SNHLY and CDR2 FYNNEI. The CDR3 is made up of 14 amino acids. The DNA of the CDR3 is TGTGCCAGCAGGCGTGAGGAATTTGGAGAGACCCAGTACTTC. Translated, it gives CASRREEFGETQYF.

At least ten counts were recorded for this clonotype. The V and J genes are TRBV29-1 and TRBJ2-7; a weak D match, TRBD2 (6 bases). The CDR3 has 14 amino acids. Trimming left V 1 base short and J 5 bases short, with 15 bases between. The germline V gene has CDR1 SQVTM and CDR2 ANQGSEA. The CDR3 is CSVEVGGSNHEQYF. The CDR3 DNA reads as TGCAGCGTTGAAGTTGGGGGGAGCAACCACGAGCAGTACTTC.

The chain couples TRBV5-1 to TRBJ2-1; tentatively, D is TRBD2 (5 bases). Germline CDR1 is SGHRS and CDR2 is YFSETQ. V was clipped by 0 bases and J by 1 base, with 8 bases between them. The CDR3 contains 15 residues. The CDR3 DNA sequence: TGCGCCAGCAGCTTGGACGGGGAATCCTACAATGAGCAGTTCTTC. As protein: CASSLDGESYNEQFF.

The chain has TRBV20-1 and TRBJ2-7; TRBD2 agrees at 7 bases. Germline V gene lookup returns CDR1 DFQATT and CDR2 SNEGSKA (reference sequence). The CDR3 spans 15 residues. The CDR3 DNA is TGCTCGGCGACGGCCCCGACTAGCTCTGACTACGAGCAGTACTTC. Its translation: CSATAPTSSDYEQYF.

The table lists this clonotype with a few counts. The V and J genes are TRBV6-1 and TRBJ2-6; D possibly corresponds to TRBD2 (6 bases). In germline, CDR1 is MNHNS, CDR2 SASEGT. The V and J ends lost 11 bases and 3 bases respectively, with 14 bases between them. This CDR3 is 14 amino acids long. This chain's CDR3 is CASLGGNGANVLTF. The CDR3 DNA reads as TGTGCCTCCCTGGGGGGAAATGGGGCCAACGTCCTGACTTTC.

The rearrangement joins TRBV24-1 to TRBJ2-1, with 12 bases matching TRBD2. This CDR3 has 15 residues. After removal of 7 bases from V and 6 bases from J, the junction contained 6 bases not matched to a gene. Germline V gives CDR1 KGHDR, CDR2 SFDVKD. This chain's CDR3 is CATSLTSGRSNEQFF. CDR3 nucleotides: TGTGCCACCAGCTTGACTAGCGGGAGAAGCAATGAGCAGTTCTTC.

The J gene is TRBJ1-1, the V gene TRBV5-1; D is possibly TRBD1 (6 bases). CDR1 is SGHRS, CDR2 YFSETQ, per germline. CDR3 length: 16 amino acids. Trimming removed 0 bases from V and 4 bases from J, with 16 bases in between. DNA of the CDR3: TGCGCCAGCAGCTTGGCTCAGGGGAGTAGTGGCACTGAAGCTTTCTTT. Residues: CASSLAQGSSGTEAFF.

V usage is TRBV7-6 and J usage is TRBJ1-1, with D uncertain. The CDR3 has 13 amino acids. CDR1 is SGHVS and CDR2 is FNYEAQ in the germline V gene. With 6 bases removed from V and 0 bases from J, the gap between germline ends came to 8 bases. CDR3 DNA sequence: TGTGCCAGCAGGGGTAACATGAACACTGAAGCTTTCTTT. This gives the protein CASRGNMNTEAFF. Drawing the rest from reference TRBV7-6 and TRBJ1-1, the complete variable domain is GAGVSQSPRYKVTKRGQDVALRCDPISGHVSLYWYRQALGQGPEFLTYFNYEAQQDKSGLPNDRFSAERPEGSISTLTIQRTEQRDSAMYRCASRGNMNTEAFFGQGTRLTVV.

DNA for the CDR3: TGTGCCAGCAGCACAGGTGGGGTATGGTACGAGCAGTACTTC. This translates into CASSTGGVWYEQYF. J is TRBJ2-7 and V is TRBV27; perhaps TRBD1 as D (5 bases). CDR1 MNHEY and CDR2 SMNVEV come from the germline V gene (reference sequence). V lost 6 bases, J lost 4 bases, and 16 bases lay in between. This CDR3 is 14 amino acids long.

This chain links TRBV5-1 with TRBJ1-4; D gene unclear. Per the germline V gene, CDR1 is SGHRS and CDR2 is YFSETQ. The CDR3 extends over 15 amino acids. With 4 bases removed from V and 0 bases from J, the gap between germline ends came to 10 bases. The CDR3 here is CASSPRDATNEKLFF. CDR3 bases: TGCGCCAGCAGCCCCCGAGATGCAACTAATGAAAAACTGTTTTTT.

This clonotype was recorded many times. The chain is built from TRBV20-1 and TRBJ2-2, with D perhaps matching TRBD2 (6 bases). This CDR3 is 15 amino acids long. The V gene lost 1 base and the J gene lost 8 bases, with 17 bases spanning the gap. Looked up from germline, CDR1 is DFQATT and CDR2 is SNEGSKA (reference sequence). The CDR3 loop reads CSARGYGRGAGELFF. The CDR3 nucleotides are TGCAGTGCTAGAGGATACGGGAGAGGAGCTGGGGAGCTGTTTTTT.

The rearrangement links TRBV5-8 to TRBJ2-1; 8 bases map to TRBD1. This CDR3 is 14 amino acids long. The J segment lost 6 bases and the V segment lost 0 bases, leaving 2 bases of the junction unmatched. CDR1 is SGHTS, CDR2 YDEGEE, per germline. The CDR3 coding sequence is TGTGCCAGCAGCTTGGTCGGGACAGGCAATGAGCAGTTCTTC. It translates to CASSLVGTGNEQFF.

This clonotype was observed a few times. The V gene is TRBV4-1, the J gene TRBJ2-7, with 12 bases aligning to TRBD2. The CDR3 is made up of 16 amino acids. Germline CDR1 MGHRA, CDR2 YSYEKL. The ends lost 3 bases at V and 4 bases at J; junction bases unmatched: 7. CDR3 in amino acids: CASSHTQTSGSYEQYF. The CDR3 region has the DNA TGCGCCAGCAGCCACACACAGACTAGCGGGAGTTACGAGCAGTACTTC.

This clonotype was picked up a small number of times. The chain combines TRBV4-1 with TRBJ2-3; TRBD1 is a possible D gene (5 bases). Trimming left V 0 bases short and J 3 bases short, with 16 bases between. The CDR3 contains 17 residues. Germline V CDR1 and CDR2: MGHRA, YSYEKL. The CDR3 region has the DNA TGCGCCAGCAGCCAAGAGGTACGGACAAGAAAAACAGATACGCAGTATTTT. Encoded protein: CASSQEVRTRKTDTQYF.

This clonotype was observed a few times. The V and J genes are TRBV24-1 and TRBJ2-2; 8 bases line up with TRBD1. The germline V gene encodes CDR1 KGHDR and CDR2 SFDVKD. CDR3 length equals 19 residues. Unmatched junction bases numbered 12, after V lost 4 bases and J lost 0 bases. CDR3 protein: CATSEIRGRGRSNTGELFF. CDR3 bases: TGTGCCACCAGTGAGATCAGGGGGCGAGGCCGATCGAACACCGGGGAGCTGTTTTTT.